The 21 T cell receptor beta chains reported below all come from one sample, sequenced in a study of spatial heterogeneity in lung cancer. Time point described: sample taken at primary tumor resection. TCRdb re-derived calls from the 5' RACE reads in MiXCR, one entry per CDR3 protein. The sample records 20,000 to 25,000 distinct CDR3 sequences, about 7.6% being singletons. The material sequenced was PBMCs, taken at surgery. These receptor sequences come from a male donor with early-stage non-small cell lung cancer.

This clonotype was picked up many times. The CDR3: CSPSLTVWSARQYV. In nucleotides, the CDR3 is TGCAGCCCCTCCTTGACAGTCTGGTCCGCTAGGCAGTACGTC. The chain recombines TRBV29-1 with TRBJ2-7; tentative D call: TRBD1 (5 bases). This CDR3 contains 14 residues. Looked up from germline, CDR1 is SQVTM and CDR2 is ANQGSEA. Trimming left V 8 bases short and J 9 bases short, with 26 bases between.

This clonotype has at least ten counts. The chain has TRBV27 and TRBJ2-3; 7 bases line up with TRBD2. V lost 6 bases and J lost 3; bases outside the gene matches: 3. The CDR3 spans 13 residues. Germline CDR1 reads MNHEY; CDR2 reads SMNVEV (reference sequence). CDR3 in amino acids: CASRAGVTDTQYF. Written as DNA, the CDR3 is TGTGCCAGCAGGGCGGGAGTGACAGATACGCAGTATTTT.

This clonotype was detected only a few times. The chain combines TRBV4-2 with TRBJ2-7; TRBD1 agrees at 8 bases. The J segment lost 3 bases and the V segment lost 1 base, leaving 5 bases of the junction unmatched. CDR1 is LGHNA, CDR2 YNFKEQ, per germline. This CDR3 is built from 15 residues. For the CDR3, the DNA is TGTGCCAGCAGCCAAGGTCCGGACAGGGACTACGAGCAGTACTTC. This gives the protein CASSQGPDRDYEQYF.

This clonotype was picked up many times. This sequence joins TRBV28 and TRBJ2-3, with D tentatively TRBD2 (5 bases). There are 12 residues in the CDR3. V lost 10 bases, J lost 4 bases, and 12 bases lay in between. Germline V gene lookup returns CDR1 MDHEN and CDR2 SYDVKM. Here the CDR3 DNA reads TGTGCCACCCGAGGGCTGGCAGATACGCAGTATTTT. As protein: CATRGLADTQYF.

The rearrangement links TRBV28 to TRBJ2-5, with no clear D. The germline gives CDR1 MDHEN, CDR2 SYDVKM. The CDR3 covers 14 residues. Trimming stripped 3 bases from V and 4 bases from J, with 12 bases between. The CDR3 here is CASSFVEVRETQYF. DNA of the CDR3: TGTGCCAGCAGTTTCGTAGAGGTTCGAGAGACCCAGTACTTC.

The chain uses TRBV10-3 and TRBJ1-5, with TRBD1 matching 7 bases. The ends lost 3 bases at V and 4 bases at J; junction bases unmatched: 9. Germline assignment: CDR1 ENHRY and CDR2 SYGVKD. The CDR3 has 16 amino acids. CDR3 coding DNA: TGTGCCATCAGTGATGTTCGGGACAGCCTAAATCAGCCCCAGCATTTT. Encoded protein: CAISDVRDSLNQPQHF.

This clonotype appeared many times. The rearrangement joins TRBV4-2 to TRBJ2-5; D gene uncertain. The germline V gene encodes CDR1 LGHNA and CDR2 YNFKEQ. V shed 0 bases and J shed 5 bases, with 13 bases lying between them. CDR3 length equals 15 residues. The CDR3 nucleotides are TGTGCCAGCAGCCAAGACGGCCCAAGGTTGGAGACCCAGTACTTC. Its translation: CASSQDGPRLETQYF.

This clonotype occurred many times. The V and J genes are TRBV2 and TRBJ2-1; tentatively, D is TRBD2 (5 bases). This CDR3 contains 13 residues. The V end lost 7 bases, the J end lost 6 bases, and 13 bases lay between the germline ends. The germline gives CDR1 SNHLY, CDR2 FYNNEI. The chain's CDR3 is CASTGEWGNEQFF. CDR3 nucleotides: TGTGCCAGCACCGGGGAGTGGGGCAATGAGCAGTTCTTC.

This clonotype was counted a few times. CDR3 DNA: TGTGCCAGCAGTTTATACACCAAAAACATTCAGTACTTC. The encoded protein is CASSLYTKNIQYF. This rearrangement joins TRBV28 to TRBJ2-4; no clear D gene. CDR1 and CDR2 (germline): MDHEN, SYDVKM. The CDR3 covers 13 residues. With 1 base removed from V and 2 bases from J, the gap between germline ends came to 3 bases.

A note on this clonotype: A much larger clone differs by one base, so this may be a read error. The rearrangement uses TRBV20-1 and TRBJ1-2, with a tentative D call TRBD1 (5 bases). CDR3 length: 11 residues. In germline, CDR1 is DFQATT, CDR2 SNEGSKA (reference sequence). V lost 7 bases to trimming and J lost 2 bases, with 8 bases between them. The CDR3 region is CSVRQNYGYTF. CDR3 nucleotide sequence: TGCAGTGTAAGACAGAACTATGGCTACACCTTC.

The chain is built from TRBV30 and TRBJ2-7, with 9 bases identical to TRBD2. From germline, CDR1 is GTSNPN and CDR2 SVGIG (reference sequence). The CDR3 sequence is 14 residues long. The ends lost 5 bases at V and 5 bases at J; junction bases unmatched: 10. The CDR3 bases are TGTGCCTGGGAGACTGGGAGCGGGAGGAACGAGCAGTACTTC. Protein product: CAWETGSGRNEQYF.

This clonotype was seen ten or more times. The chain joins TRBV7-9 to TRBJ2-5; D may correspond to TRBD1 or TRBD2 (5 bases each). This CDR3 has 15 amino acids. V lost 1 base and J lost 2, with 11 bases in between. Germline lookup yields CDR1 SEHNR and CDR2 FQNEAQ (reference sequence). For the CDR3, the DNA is TGTGCCAGCAGCTTAGGGGGGAGCTGGCAAGAGACCCAGTACTTC. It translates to CASSLGGSWQETQYF.

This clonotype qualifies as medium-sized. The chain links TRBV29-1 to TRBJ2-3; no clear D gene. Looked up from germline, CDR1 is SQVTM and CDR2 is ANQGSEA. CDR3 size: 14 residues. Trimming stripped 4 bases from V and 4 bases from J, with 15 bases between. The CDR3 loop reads CSVGTSSVSDTQYF. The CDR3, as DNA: TGCAGCGTTGGGACCTCGAGCGTCTCAGATACGCAGTATTTT.

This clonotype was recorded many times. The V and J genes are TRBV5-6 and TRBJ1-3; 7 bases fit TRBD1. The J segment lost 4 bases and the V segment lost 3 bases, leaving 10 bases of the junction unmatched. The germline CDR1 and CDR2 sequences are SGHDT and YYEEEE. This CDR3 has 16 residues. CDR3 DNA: TGTGCCAGCAGCTCCTTGAGCAGGGGGATAGGAAACACCATATATTTT. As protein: CASSSLSRGIGNTIYF.

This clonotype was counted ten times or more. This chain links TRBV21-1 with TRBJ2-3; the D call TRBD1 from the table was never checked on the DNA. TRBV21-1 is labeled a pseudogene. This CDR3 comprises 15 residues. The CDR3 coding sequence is TGTGCCAGCAGCGACCACAGGGGGCACACAGATACGCAGTATTTT. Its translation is CASSDHRGHTDTQYF.

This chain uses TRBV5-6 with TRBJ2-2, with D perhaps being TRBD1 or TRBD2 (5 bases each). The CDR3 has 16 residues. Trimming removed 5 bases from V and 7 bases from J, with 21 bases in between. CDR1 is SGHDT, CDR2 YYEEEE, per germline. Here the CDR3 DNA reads TGTGCCAGCAGTCCGCCGGGACGGATATTTGACGGGGAGCTGTTTTTT. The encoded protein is CASSPPGRIFDGELFF.

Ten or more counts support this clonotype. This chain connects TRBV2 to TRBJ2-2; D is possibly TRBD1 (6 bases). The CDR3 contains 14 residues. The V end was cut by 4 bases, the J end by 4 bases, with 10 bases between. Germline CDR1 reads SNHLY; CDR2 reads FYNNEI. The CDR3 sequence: CASSVGTTTGELFF. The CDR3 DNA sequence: TGTGCCAGCAGTGTCGGGACAACCACCGGGGAGCTGTTTTTT.

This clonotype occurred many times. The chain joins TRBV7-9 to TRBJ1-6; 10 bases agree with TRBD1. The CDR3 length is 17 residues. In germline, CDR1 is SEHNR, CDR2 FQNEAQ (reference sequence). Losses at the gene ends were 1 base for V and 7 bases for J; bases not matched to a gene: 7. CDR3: CASSLGSGTGANSPLHF. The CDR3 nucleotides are TGTGCCAGCAGCTTAGGGTCCGGGACAGGGGCGAATTCACCCCTCCACTTT.

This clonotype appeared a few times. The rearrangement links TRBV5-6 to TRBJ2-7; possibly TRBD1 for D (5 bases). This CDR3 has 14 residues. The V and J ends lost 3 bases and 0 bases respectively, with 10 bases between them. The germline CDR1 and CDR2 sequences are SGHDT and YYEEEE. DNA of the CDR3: TGTGCCAGCAGCTCTACAGGCTACTCCTACGAGCAGTACTTC. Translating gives CASSSTGYSYEQYF.

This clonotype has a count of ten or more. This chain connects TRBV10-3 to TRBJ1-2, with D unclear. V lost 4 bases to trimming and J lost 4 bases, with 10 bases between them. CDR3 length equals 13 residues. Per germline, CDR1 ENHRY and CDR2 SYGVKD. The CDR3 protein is CAISGSRTYGYTF. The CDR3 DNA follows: TGTGCCATCAGTGGGTCAAGGACCTATGGCTACACCTTC.

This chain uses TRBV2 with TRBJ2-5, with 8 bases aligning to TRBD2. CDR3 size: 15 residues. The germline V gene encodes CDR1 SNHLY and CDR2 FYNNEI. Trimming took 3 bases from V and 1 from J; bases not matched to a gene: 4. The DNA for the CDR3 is TGTGCCAGCAGTGAGGACCTAGCGGGCCAAGAGACCCAGTACTTC. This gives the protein CASSEDLAGQETQYF.